This TCR beta chain was sequenced during a study of cytomegalovirus exposure and HLA in healthy donors. V was shortened by 5 bases and J by 3 bases, with 9 bases between the two germline ends. CDR3 length equals 13 residues. CDR1 and CDR2 from the germline V gene are SGHNT and YENEEA. When sampled, the donors appeared nominally healthy, though they likely had unrecorded immune exposures. 60 Vbeta and 13 Jbeta primers were used in PCR. Libraries were prepared by immunoSEQ multiplex PCR; TCRdb keeps only in-frame clonotypes and omits some of them. This repertoire shows about 110,000 clones, 75% to 85% found once; its top ten account for roughly 1.9%.

The sequence came from a man aged 30 to 39 in good health and CMV-seronegative. Source material: PBMCs. This chain connects TRBV11-3 to TRBJ2-3; TRBD2 is a possible D gene (5 bases). The CDR3 region has the DNA TGTGCCAGCAGCGACCGGGGTACAGATACGCAGTATTTT. It specifies CASSDRGTDTQYF. The variable domain in full, with the rest retrieved from reference TRBV11-3 and TRBJ2-3, is EAGVVQSPRYKIIEKKQPVAFWCNPISGHNTLYWYLQNLGQGPELLIRYENEEAVDDSQLPKDRFSAERLKGVDSTLKIQPAELGDSAVYLCASSDRGTDTQYFGPGTRLTVL.